This T cell receptor beta chain comes out of a study of somatic mutations in cytotoxic T cells in rheumatoid arthritis. Overall study: Flow cytometry sorted some V beta antibody-stained T-cell populations to nearly 100% purity, V beta1+ cells among them being sequenced for TCRB. Whole-study results and caveats: Relative to age-matched healthy controls, rheumatoid arthritis patients did not differ significantly in CD8+ T-cell clonality.

Isolation of CD4+ and CD8+ cells used positive magnetic bead selection, with purity checked by flow cytometry. Deletions cut 5 bases from V and 3 bases from J, with 13 bases between. This CDR3 has 14 amino acids. Germline CDR1 SQVTM, CDR2 ANQGSEA. Original processing methods: Seldom did patient CD8+ clones exceeding 1% match published virus-specific TCRB sequences. Sequencing used immunoSEQ multiplex PCR; TCRdb keeps in-frame clones, though not all of them. V and J calls and clone size are as listed in that table; D and trimming were resolved from the DNA. The sample holds about 10,000 clones, roughly 80% seen once. Of note for this clone: The target antigen is unknown.

This clonotype originated in an adult with rheumatoid arthritis. Sequencing used CD8+ T cells sorted from blood. This sequence joins TRBV29-1 and TRBJ2-2; D assignment may be TRBD1 or TRBD2 (6 bases each). The CDR3 loop is CSVLPGEDTGELFF. The CDR3 bases are TGCAGCGTTCTGCCAGGGGAGGACACCGGGGAGCTGTTTTTT.